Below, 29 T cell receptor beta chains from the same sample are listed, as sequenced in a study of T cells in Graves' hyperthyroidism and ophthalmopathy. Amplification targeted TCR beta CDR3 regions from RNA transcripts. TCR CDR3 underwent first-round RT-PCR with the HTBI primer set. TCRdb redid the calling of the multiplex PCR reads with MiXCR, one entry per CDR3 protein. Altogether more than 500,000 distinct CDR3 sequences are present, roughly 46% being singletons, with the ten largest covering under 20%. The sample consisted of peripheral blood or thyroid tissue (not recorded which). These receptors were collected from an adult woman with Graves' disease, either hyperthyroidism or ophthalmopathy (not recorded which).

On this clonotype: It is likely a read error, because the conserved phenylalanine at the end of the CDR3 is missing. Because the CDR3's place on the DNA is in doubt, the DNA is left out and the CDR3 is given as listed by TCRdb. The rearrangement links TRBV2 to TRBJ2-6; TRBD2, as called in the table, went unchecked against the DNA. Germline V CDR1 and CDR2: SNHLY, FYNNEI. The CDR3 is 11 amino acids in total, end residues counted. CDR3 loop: CASRGTSGPIT.

In DNA form, the CDR3 reads TGCAGCGTTGGCGGGGCCACTGAAGCTTTCTTT. This gives the protein CSVGGATEAFF. The rearrangement links TRBV29-1 to TRBJ1-1; weak D call: TRBD1 (5 bases). Between the trimmed V and J ends, which lost 4 bases and 4 bases, there was a span of 7 bases. This CDR3 is built from 11 residues. Germline CDR1 is SQVTM and CDR2 is ANQGSEA. Combining the CDR3 with reference TRBV29-1 and TRBJ1-1 gives the whole variable domain SAVISQKPSRDICQRGTSLTIQCQVDSQVTMMFWYRQQPGQSLTLIATANQGSEATYESGFVIDKFPISRPNLTFSTLTVSNMSPEDSSIYLCSVGGATEAFFGQGTRLTVV.

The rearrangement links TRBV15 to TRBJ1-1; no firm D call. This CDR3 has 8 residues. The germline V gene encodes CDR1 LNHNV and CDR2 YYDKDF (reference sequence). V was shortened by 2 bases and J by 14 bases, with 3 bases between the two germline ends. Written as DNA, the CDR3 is TGTGCCACCAGCAGACGATTCTTT. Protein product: CATSRRFF.

CDR3 coding DNA: TGTGCCACCAGTGGCGGGGGGTCCTACGAGCAGTACTTC. Translated, it gives CATSGGGSYEQYF. The rearrangement uses TRBV24-1 and TRBJ2-7; 8 bases are shared with TRBD2. Unmatched junction bases numbered 0, after V lost 5 bases and J lost 1 base. This CDR3 contains 13 residues. Per germline, CDR1 KGHDR and CDR2 SFDVKD.

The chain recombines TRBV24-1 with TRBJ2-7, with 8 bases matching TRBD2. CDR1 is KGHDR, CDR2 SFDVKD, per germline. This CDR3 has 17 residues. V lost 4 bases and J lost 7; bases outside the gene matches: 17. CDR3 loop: CATSEAYSGTHYNEQYF. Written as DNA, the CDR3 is TGTGCCACCAGTGAGGCCTATAGCGGGACCCATTACAATGAGCAGTACTTC.

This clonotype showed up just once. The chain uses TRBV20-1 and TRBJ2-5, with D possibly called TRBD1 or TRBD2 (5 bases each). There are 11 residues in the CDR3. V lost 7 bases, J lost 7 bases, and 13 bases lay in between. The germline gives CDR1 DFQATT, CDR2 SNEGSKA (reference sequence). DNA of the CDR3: TGCAGTGAGGGCAGGGACGGGACCCAGTACTTC. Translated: CSEGRDGTQYF.

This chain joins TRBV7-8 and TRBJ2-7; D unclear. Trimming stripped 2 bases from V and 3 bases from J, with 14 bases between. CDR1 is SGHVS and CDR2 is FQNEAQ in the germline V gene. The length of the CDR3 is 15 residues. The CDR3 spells CASSLNSGRDYEQYF. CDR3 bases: TGTGCCAGCAGCTTAAATTCTGGACGAGACTACGAGCAGTACTTC.

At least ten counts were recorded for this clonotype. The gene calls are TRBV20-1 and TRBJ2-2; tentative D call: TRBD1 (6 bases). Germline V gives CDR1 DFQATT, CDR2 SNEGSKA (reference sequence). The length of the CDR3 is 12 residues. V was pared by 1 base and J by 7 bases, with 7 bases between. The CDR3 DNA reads TGCAGTGCTAGAGCACAGGGCGGGGAGCTGTTTTTT. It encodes CSARAQGGELFF.

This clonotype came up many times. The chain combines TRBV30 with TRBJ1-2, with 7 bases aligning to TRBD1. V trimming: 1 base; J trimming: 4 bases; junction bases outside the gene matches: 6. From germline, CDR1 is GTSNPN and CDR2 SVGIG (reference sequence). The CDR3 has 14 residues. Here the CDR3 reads CAWSETTGPYGYTF. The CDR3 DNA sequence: TGTGCCTGGAGTGAAACGACAGGGCCCTATGGCTACACCTTC.

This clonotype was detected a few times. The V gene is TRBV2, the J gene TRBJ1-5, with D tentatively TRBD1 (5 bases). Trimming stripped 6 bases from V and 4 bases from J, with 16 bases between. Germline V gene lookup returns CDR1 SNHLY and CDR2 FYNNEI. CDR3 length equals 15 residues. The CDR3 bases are TGTGCCAGCAGGCCCCAATCGGGGGTTAATCAGCCCCAGCATTTT. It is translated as CASRPQSGVNQPQHF.

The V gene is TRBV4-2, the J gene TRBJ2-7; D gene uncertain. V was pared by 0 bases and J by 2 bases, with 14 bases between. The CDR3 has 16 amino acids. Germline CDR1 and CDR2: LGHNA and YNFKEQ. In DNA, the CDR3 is TGTGCCAGCAGCCAAGAAGGGCGGCCTCTCACCTACGAGCAGTACTTC. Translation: CASSQEGRPLTYEQYF.

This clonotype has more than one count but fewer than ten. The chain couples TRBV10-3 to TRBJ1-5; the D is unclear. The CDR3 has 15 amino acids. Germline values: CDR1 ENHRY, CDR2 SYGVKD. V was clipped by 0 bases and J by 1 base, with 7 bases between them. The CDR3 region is CAISESIGSNQPQHF. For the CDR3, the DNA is TGTGCCATCAGTGAGTCGATTGGAAGCAATCAGCCCCAGCATTTT.

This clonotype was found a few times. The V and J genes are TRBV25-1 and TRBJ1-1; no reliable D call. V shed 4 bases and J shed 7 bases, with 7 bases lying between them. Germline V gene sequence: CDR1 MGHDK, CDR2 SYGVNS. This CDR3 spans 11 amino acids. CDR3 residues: CASSVRDEAFF. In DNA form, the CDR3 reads TGTGCCAGCAGTGTCCGGGATGAAGCTTTCTTT.

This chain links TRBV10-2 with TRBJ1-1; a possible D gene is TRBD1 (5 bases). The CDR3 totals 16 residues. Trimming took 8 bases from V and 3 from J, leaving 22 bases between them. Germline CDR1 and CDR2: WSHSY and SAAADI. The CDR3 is CASSLPGPGTYTEAFF. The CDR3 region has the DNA TGCGCCAGCTCCCTCCCTGGACCGGGGACCTACACTGAAGCTTTCTTT.

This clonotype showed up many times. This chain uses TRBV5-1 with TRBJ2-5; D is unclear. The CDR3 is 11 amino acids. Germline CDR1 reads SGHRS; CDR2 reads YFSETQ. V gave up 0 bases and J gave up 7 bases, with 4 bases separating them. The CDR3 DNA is TGCGCCAGCAGCTTGGAAAGGACCCAGTACTTC. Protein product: CASSLERTQYF.

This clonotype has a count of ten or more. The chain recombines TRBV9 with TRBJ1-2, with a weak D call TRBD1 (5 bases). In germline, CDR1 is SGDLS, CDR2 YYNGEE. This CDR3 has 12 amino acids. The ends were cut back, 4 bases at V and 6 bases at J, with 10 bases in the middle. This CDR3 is CASSIRGDGYTF. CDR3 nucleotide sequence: TGTGCCAGCAGCATACGAGGGGATGGCTACACCTTC.

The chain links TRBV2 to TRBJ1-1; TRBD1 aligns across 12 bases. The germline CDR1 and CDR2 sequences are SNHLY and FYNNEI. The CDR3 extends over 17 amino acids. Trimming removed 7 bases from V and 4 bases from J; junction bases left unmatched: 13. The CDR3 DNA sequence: TGTGCCAGCAAGGCCCGGGACAGGGGGCTAAGGGGCACTGAAGCTTTCTTT. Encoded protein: CASKARDRGLRGTEAFF.

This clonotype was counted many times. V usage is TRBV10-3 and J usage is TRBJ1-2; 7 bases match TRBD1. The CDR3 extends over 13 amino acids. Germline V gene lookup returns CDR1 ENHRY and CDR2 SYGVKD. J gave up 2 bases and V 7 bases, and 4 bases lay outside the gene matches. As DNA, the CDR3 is TGTGCCATCACCCGGGGACAGAACTATGGCTACACCTTC. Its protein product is CAITRGQNYGYTF.

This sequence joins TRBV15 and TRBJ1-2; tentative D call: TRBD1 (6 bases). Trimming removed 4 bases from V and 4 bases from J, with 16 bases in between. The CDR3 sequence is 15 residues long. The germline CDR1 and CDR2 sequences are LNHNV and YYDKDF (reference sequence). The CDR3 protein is CATSIELGGTYGYTF. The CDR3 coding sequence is TGTGCCACCAGCATAGAATTGGGGGGCACCTATGGCTACACCTTC.

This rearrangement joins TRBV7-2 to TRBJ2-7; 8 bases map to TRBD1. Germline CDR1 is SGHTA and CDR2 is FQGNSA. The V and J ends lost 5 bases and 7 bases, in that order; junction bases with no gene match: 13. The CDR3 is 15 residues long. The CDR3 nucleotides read TGTGCCAGCAGCCCCCGGACAGGGAGACCCAATGAGCAGTACTTC. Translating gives CASSPRTGRPNEQYF.

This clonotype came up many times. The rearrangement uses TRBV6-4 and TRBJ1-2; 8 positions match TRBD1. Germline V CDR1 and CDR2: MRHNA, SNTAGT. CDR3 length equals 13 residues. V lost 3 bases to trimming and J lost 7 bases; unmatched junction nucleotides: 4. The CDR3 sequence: CASSEGQAGGYTF. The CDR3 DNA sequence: TGTGCCAGCAGTGAGGGACAGGCGGGTGGCTACACCTTC.

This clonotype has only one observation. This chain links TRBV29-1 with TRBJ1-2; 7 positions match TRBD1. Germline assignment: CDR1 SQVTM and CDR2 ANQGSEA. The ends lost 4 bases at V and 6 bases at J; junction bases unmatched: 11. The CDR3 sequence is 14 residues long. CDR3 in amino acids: CSVAKRIGTDGYTF. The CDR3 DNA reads TGCAGCGTTGCGAAAAGAATCGGGACAGATGGCTACACCTTC. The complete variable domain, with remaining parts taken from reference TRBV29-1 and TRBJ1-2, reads SAVISQKPSRDICQRGTSLTIQCQVDSQVTMMFWYRQQPGQSLTLIATANQGSEATYESGFVIDKFPISRPNLTFSTLTVSNMSPEDSSIYLCSVAKRIGTDGYTFGSGTRLTVV.

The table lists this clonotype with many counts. CDR3 region: CSASLGTAYEQYF. The CDR3 DNA reads as TGCAGTGCTAGCCTCGGGACCGCATACGAGCAGTACTTC. The V gene is TRBV20-1, the J gene TRBJ2-7, with D possibly being TRBD1 or TRBD2 (5 bases each). Trimming removed 3 bases at V and 4 bases at J, with 13 bases between. CDR1 and CDR2 (germline): DFQATT, SNEGSKA (reference sequence). The CDR3 covers 13 residues.

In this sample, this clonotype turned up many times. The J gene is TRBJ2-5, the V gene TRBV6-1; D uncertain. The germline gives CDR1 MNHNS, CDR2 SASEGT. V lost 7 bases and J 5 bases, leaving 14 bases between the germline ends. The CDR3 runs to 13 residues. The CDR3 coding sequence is TGTGCCAGCACTCGGCAACATAGGGAGACCCAGTACTTC. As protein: CASTRQHRETQYF.

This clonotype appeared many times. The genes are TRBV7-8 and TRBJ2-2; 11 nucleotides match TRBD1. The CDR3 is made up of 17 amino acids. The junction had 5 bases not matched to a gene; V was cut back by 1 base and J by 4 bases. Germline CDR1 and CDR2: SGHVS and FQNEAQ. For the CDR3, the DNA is TGTGCCAGCAGCTTAGAGTTGGGACAGGGGGGCACCGGGGAGCTGTTTTTT. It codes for CASSLELGQGGTGELFF.

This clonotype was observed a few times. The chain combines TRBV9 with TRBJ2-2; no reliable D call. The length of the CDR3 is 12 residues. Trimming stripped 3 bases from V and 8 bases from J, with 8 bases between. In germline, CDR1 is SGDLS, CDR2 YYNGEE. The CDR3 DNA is TGTGCCAGCAGCGGTGATTGGGGGGAGCTGTTTTTT. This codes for CASSGDWGELFF.

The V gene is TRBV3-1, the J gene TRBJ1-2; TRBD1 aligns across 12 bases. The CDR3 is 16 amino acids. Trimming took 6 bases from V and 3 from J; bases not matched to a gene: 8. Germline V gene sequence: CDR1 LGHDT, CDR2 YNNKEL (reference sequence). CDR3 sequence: CASSWPGQGAYYGYTF. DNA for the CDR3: TGTGCCAGCAGTTGGCCGGGACAGGGGGCCTACTATGGCTACACCTTC.

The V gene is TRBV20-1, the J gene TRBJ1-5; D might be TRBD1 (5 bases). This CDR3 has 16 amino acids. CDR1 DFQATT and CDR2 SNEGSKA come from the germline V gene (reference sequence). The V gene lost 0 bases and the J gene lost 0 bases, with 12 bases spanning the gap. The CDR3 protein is CSARDSGPYSNQPQHF. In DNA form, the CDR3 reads TGCAGTGCTAGAGATTCGGGACCATATAGCAATCAGCCCCAGCATTTT.

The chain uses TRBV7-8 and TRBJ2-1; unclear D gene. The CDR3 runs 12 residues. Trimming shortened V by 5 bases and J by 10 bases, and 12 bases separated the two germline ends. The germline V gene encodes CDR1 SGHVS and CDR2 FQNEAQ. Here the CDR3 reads CASSLEAKEQFF. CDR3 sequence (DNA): TGTGCCAGCAGCCTGGAAGCGAAAGAGCAGTTCTTC.